This T cell receptor beta chain was observed in a study of T cell responses to AZD1222 COVID-19 vaccine. Profiled with immunoSEQ multiplex PCR; TCRdb holds only in-frame clones, not every one. This sample has around 180,000 clones, with around 93% found just once. CDR3 length: 12 residues. V shed 1 base and J shed 6 bases, with 9 bases lying between them. Germline V CDR1 and CDR2: GTSNPN, SVGIG (reference sequence). Findings and limits, study-wide: Researchers report vaccine-associated CD4 TCRs spanning spike, with dominance at 160-218 and 743-854. The study identified only six AZD1222 recipients as seropositive at baseline. Spike-specific TCR depth and breadth grew after two AZD1222 doses.

A word on this clone: The antigen is undetermined.

The sequence was obtained from an adult in good health. The gene calls are TRBV30 and TRBJ1-2, with D tentatively TRBD1 (5 bases). Sequencing was performed on peripheral blood, taken on day 0 of AZD1222 vaccination. CDR3 sequence: CAWSAQGDGYTF. DNA of the CDR3: TGTGCCTGGAGTGCTCAGGGCGATGGCTACACCTTC. Full variable domain (remainder filled in from reference TRBV30 and TRBJ1-2): SQTIHQWPATLVQPVGSPLSLECTVEGTSNPNLYWYRQAAGRGLQLLFYSVGIGQISSEVPQNLSASRPQDRQFILSSKKLLLSDSGFYLCAWSAQGDGYTFGSGTRLTVV.